This entry features one T cell receptor beta chain sequence. This clonotype was seen once. Its antigen has not been determined. Here the CDR3 omits its conserved ending phenylalanine or tryptophan, so a read error is the likely source. TRIzol reagent was used to extract blood RNA from unsorted whole blood, while the DNeasy Blood & Tissue kit provided the germline DNA. At the time of sampling, the patients had chronic HBV infection and had not received any treatment. Approximately 3.8 milliliters of peripheral blood were collected into K2EDTA tubes before surgery. Using a constant-region primer and ProtoScript II reverse transcriptase, TCRbeta-specific cDNA was reverse-transcribed from 500 ng total RNA. TCRbeta libraries were built with three nested multiplex PCR rounds, a slightly modified ARM-PCR procedure. Multiplex TRBV1-TRBV30 forward primers and a Cbeta reverse primer were used in the first two PCR rounds, each of which was run for approximately 10 cycles. Sample barcodes and Illumina adapters were added in a final 25-cycle PCR using Deep VentR polymerase. Before sequencing, amplicons between 200 and 500 bp were purified from gel using a QIAquick gel extraction kit. An Illumina HiSeq 2500 was used to sequence the TCRbeta amplicons with 250-bp paired-end reads. Under the source paper's analysis protocol: Quality trimming of reads was performed with Trimmomatic v0.33, and paired reads were merged with FLASH v1.2.11 so that full CDR3 sequences could be recovered. V, D and J germline segments were assigned to the rearranged TCRbeta sequences using MiGEC v1.2.1b. Clonotype statistics and Shannon-Wiener diversity indices were computed with VDJtools v1.0.0. To reduce sampling bias, subsequent analyses other than the diversity analysis used only the 250 most abundant clonotypes in each sample. Using fastp trimming at Q25 and MiXCR clonotype assembly, TCRdb reanalyzed the public sequencing data and kept in-frame beta chains. Rows with a matching CDR3 protein are joined into one entry that keeps the most common DNA and genes. V and J calls and clone size were set by TCRdb, not the authors. The sample table holds 300,000 to 350,000 distinct CDR3 sequences, of which about 61% were seen once. The ten largest clones capture about 6.5% of the sample.

CDR1 and CDR2 were assigned from the germline V gene (reference sequence) as WNHNN and SYGVQD. The CDR3 region is 15 residues in length, termini included. The sequence is cut down to CDR3 DNA, 45 bases in frame from base 1. The germline ends are 12 bases apart after V is trimmed by 0 bases and J by 5 bases. The data are from a study of tumor-infiltrating lymphocytes in primary liver carcinoma (dated by TCRdb to 2016 to 2017). Regarding the research as a whole: Four or five patients with histopathologically diagnosed primary liver carcinoma underwent surgical resection in China between 2015 and March 2016. Of the five patients (three men and two women, aged 30 to 69 years), four had hepatocellular carcinoma and one had combined HCC and intrahepatic cholangiocarcinoma. The tumors of the five patients were staged as T1-T3 N0M0, with maximum diameters ranging from about 4 to 11 cm. Each sample produced roughly 3.5 to 7.13 million productive TCRbeta reads, and read depth showed no significant difference between tissue types. Across five regions of each liver tumor, along with adjacent normal tissue and blood, the study brought together TCRbeta repertoire sequencing, expression microarrays and whole-exome sequencing. A total of roughly 35 specimens from 5 patients underwent TCRbeta repertoire sequencing, comprising 25 or so tumor regions, 5 adjacent noncancerous liver tissues and 5 peripheral blood samples. Technical replicate repertoires showed high reproducibility, with mean shared-clone rates near 0.89 and correlation coefficients above 0.95.

Findings and caveats that apply to the study as a whole: Because only the TCR beta chain was sequenced and unpaired alpha chains were not captured, true repertoire diversity is likely underestimated. Consistent with antigen-driven expansion, pairs of tumor regions showed higher repertoire overlap (mean around 36%) than either tumor-adjacent pairs (around 17%) or tumor-blood pairs (approximately 15%). With just a handful of patients in the study, the authors point out that the findings should be validated in a larger study. Comparison of CD4+ and CD8+ T cell repertoires was precluded by the use of bulk unsorted samples. The top 250 clones accounted for a significantly greater share of the repertoire in tumors than in blood (p = 0.039).

The sequenced sample was peripheral blood. This sequence was found in a man aged 35 to 55 with primary liver carcinoma and hepatitis B virus infection. The chain is assembled from TRBV10-1 and TRBJ2-3; possibly the D gene is TRBD1, per 5 matching bases. CDR3 reads: CASSESGRDIDTQYL. The DNA sequence is TGCGCCAGCAGTGAGTCGGGCAGGGATATAGATACGCAGTATTTG.